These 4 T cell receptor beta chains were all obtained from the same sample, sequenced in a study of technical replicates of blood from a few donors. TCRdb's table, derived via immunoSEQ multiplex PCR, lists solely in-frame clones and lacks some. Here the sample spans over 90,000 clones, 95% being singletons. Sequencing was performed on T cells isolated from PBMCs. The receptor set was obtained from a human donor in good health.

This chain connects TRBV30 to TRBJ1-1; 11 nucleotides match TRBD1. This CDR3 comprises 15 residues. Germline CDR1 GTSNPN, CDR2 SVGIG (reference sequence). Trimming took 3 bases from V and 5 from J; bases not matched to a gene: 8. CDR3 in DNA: TGTGCCTGGAGCCTCATGGGACAGGGGGGGACTGAAGCTTTCTTT. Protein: CAWSLMGQGGTEAFF.

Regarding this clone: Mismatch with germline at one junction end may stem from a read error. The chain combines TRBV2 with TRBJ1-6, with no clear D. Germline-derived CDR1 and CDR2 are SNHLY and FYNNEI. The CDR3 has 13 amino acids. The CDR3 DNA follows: TGTGCCAGCCTAGCCTCCCATAATTCACCCCTCCACTTT. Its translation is CASLASHNSPLHF.

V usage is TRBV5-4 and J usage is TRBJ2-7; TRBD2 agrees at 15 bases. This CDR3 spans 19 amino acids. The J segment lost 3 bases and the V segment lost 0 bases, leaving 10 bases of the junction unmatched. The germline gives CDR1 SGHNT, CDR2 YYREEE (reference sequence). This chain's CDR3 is CASSLEGTSGRSIFYEQYF. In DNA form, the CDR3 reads TGTGCCAGCAGCTTGGAAGGGACTAGCGGGAGGTCTATTTTCTACGAGCAGTACTTC.

For the CDR3, the DNA is TGTGCCAGCAGTTACTCGGGCAGACTGAACACTGAAGCTTTCTTT. Encoded protein: CASSYSGRLNTEAFF. The chain uses TRBV6-6 and TRBJ1-1; D gene unclear. Trimming left V 0 bases short and J 0 bases short, with 8 bases between. CDR3 length: 15 amino acids. The V gene's germline CDR1 is MNHNY and CDR2 SVGAGI (reference sequence).